The TCR beta chain described here comes from a study of blood T cell repertoires in COVID-19. Study-level information: COVID-19 samples collected from the United States, Italy and Spain covered acute and convalescent phases. In each case, the material was cDNA or gDNA derived from T cells, B-cell-depleted T cells, or PBMCs.

Between the trimmed V and J ends, which lost 2 bases and 8 bases, there was a span of 15 bases. The length of the CDR3 is 13 residues. Germline V gene data show CDR1 as GTSNPN and CDR2 as SVGIG (reference sequence). This clone was counted only a few times. Source study methods: From reference gene primer amplification, estimates of nucleated cell counts were derived. Generated by immunoSEQ multiplex PCR, the TCRdb table keeps only in-frame clones and is missing some. Clone size and V and J calls were adopted from that table, with D and trimming inferred from the DNA. Counted here are about 34,000 clones, 90% occurring once; the ten biggest clones make up roughly a fifth.

Specimen: peripheral blood. The sequence was obtained from an elderly man with acute or convalescent COVID-19. The chain uses TRBV30 and TRBJ1-2; D not resolved. CDR3 DNA: TGTGCCTGGAGTACGGCGCCTCGGGGAGGCTACACCTTC. This translates into CAWSTAPRGGYTF. Drawing the rest from reference TRBV30 and TRBJ1-2, the complete variable domain is SQTIHQWPATLVQPVGSPLSLECTVEGTSNPNLYWYRQAAGRGLQLLFYSVGIGQISSEVPQNLSASRPQDRQFILSSKKLLLSDSGFYLCAWSTAPRGGYTFGSGTRLTVV.